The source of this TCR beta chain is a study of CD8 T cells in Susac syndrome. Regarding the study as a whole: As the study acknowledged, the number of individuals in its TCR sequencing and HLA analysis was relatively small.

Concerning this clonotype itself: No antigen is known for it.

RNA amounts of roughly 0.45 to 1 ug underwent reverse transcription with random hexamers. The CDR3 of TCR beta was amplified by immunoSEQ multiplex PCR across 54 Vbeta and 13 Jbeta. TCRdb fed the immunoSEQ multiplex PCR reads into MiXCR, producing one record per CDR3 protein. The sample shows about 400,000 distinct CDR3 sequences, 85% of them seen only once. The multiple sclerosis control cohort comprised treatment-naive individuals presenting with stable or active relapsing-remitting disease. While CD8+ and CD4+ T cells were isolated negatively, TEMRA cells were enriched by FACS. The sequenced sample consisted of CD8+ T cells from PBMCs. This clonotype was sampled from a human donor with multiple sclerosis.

CDR3 protein: CASQRHLTDTQYF. DNA for the CDR3: TGTGCCAGCCAGAGACACCTCACAGATACGCAGTATTTT. V is TRBV7-9 and J is TRBJ2-3; D remains unclear. This CDR3 is built from 13 residues. Trimming left V 8 bases short and J 2 bases short, with 11 bases between. Germline V lookup: CDR1 SEHNR, CDR2 FQNEAQ (reference sequence).